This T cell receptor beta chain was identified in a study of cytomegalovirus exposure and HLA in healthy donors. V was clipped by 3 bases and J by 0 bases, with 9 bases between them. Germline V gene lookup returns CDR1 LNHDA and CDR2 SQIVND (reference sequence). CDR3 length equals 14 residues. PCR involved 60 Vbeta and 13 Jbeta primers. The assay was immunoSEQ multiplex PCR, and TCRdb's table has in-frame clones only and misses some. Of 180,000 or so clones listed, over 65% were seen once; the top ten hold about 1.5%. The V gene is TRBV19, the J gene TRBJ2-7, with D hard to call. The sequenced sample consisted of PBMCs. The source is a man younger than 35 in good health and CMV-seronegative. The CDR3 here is CASSIRQASYEQYF. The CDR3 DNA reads TGTGCCAGTAGTATTCGGCAGGCCTCCTACGAGCAGTACTTC. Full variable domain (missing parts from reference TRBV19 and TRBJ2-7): DGGITQSPKYLFRKEGQNVTLSCEQNLNHDAMYWYRQDPGQGLRLIYYSQIVNDFQKGDIAEGYSVSREKKESFPLTVTSAQKNPTAFYLCASSIRQASYEQYFGPGTRLTVT.